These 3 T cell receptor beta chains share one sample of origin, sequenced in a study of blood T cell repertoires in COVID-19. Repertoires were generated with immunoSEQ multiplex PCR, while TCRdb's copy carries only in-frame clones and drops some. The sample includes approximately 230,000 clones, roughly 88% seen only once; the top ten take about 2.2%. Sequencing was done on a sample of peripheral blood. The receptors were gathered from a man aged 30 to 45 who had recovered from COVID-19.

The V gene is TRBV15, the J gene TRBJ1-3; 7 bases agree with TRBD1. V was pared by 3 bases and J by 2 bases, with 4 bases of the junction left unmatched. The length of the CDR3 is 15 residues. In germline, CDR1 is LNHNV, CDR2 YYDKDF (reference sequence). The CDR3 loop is CATSRLGQPGNTIYF. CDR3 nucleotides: TGTGCCACCAGCAGGCTGGGACAGCCTGGAAACACCATATATTTT.

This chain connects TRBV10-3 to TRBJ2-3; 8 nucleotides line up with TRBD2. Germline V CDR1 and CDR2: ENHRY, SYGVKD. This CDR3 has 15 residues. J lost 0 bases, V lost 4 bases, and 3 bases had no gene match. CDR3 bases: TGTGCCATCAGTGGGAAGCGGGGGAGCACAGATACGCAGTATTTT. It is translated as CAISGKRGSTDTQYF.

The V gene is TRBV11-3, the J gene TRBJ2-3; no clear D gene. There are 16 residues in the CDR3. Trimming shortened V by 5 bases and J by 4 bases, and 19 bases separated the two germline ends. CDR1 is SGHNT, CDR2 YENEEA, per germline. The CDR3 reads CASSPEAGLSSDTQYF. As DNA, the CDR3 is TGTGCCAGCAGCCCAGAAGCAGGATTGAGTTCAGATACGCAGTATTTT.